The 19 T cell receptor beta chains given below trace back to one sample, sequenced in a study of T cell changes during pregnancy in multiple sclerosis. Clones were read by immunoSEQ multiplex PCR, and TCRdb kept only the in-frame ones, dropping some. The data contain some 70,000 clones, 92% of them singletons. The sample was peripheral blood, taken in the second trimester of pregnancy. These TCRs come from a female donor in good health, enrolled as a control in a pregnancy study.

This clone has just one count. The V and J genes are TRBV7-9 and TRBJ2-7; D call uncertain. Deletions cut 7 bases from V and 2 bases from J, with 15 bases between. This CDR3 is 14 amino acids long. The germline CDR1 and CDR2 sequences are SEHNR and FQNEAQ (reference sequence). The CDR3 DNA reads TGTGCCAGCACCGGTCGAGGTTCCACCTACGAGCAGTACTTC. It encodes CASTGRGSTYEQYF. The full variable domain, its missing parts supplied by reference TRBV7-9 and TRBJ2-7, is DTGVSQNPRHKITKRGQNVTFRCDPISEHNRLYWYRQTLGQGPEFLTYFQNEAQLEKSRLLSDRFSAERPKGSFSTLEIQRTEQGDSAMYLCASTGRGSTYEQYFGPGTRLTVT.

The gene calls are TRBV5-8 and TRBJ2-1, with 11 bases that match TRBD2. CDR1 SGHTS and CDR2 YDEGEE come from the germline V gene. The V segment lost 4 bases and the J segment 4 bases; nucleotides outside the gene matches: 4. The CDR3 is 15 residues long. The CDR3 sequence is CASSIGTSGYNEQFF. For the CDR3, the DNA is TGTGCCAGCAGCATCGGGACTAGCGGTTACAATGAGCAGTTCTTC.

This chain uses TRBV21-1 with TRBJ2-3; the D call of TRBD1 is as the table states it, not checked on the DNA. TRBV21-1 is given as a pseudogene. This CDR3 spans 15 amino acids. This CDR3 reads CASSKDGQGTDTQYF. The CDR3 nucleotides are TGTGCCAGCAGCAAAGACGGACAGGGCACAGATACGCAGTATTTT.

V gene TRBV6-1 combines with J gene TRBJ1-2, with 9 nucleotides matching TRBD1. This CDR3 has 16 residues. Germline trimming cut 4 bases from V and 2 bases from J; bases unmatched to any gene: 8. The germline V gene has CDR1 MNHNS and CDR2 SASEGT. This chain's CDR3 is CASSVGTGFRNYGYTF. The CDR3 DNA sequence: TGTGCCAGCAGTGTCGGGACAGGGTTTAGAAACTATGGCTACACCTTC.

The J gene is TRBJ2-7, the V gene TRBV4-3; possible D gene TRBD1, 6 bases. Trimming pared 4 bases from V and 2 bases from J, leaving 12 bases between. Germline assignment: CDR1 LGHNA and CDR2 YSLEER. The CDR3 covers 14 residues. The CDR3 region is CASSRERTAYEQYF. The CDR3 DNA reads TGCGCCAGCAGCCGGGAGAGGACAGCCTACGAGCAGTACTTC.

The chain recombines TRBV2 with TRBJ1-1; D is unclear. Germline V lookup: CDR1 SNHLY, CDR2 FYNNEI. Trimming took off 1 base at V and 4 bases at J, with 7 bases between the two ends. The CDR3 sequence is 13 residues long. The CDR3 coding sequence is TGTGCCAGCAGTGAAGAACCGAGCACTGAAGCTTTCTTT. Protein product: CASSEEPSTEAFF.

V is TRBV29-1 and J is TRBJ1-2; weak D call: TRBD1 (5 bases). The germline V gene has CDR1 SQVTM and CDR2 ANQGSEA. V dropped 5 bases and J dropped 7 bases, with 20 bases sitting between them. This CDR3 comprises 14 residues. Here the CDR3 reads CSVPPLGGGGGYTF. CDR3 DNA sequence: TGCAGCGTTCCACCTCTGGGGGGAGGTGGTGGCTACACCTTC.

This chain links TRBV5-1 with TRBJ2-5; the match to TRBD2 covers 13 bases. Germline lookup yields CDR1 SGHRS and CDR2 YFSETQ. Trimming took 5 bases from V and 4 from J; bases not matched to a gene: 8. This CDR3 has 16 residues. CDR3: CASSYGLAGAGETQYF. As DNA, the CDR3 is TGCGCCAGCAGTTACGGACTAGCGGGGGCCGGAGAGACCCAGTACTTC.

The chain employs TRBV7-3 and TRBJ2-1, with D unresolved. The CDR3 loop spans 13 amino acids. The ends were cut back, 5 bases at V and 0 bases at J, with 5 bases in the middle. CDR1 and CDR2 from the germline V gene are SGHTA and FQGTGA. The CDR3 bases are TGTGCCAGCAGCATCAGCTCCTACAATGAGCAGTTCTTC. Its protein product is CASSISSYNEQFF.

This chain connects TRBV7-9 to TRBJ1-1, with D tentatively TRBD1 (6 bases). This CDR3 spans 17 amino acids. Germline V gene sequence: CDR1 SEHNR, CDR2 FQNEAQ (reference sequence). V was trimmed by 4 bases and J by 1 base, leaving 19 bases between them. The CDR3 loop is CASSYTGHPGGNTEAFF. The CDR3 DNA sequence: TGTGCCAGCAGCTATACGGGACACCCGGGAGGGAACACTGAAGCTTTCTTT. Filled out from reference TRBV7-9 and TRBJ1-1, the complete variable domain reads DTGVSQNPRHKITKRGQNVTFRCDPISEHNRLYWYRQTLGQGPEFLTYFQNEAQLEKSRLLSDRFSAERPKGSFSTLEIQRTEQGDSAMYLCASSYTGHPGGNTEAFFGQGTRLTVV.

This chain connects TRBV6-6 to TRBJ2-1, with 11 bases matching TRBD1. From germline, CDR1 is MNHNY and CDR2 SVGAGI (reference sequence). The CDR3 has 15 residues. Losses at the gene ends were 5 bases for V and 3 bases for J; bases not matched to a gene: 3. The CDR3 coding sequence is TGTGCCAGCAGTCCGGGACAGGGGGTCTACAATGAGCAGTTCTTC. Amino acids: CASSPGQGVYNEQFF.

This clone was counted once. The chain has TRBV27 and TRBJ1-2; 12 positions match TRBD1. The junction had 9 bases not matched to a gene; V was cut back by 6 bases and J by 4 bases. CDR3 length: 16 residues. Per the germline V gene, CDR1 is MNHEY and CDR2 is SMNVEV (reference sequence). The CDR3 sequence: CASSPGQGALRYGYTF. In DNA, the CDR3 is TGTGCCAGCAGCCCGGGACAGGGGGCTCTCCGCTATGGCTACACCTTC.

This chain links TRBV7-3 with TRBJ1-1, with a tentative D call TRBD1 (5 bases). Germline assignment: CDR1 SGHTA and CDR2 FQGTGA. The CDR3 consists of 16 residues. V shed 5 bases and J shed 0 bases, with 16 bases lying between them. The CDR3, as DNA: TGTGCCAGCAGCCCCCTGGGGCCAGGGCTGAACACTGAAGCTTTCTTT. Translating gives CASSPLGPGLNTEAFF.

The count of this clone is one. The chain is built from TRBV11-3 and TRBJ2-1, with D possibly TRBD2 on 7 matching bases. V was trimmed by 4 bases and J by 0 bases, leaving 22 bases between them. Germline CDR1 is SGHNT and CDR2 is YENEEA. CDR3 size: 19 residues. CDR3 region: CASSSNGATGGPSYNEQFF. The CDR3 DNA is TGTGCCAGCAGCTCCAATGGGGCTACGGGGGGCCCCTCCTACAATGAGCAGTTCTTC.

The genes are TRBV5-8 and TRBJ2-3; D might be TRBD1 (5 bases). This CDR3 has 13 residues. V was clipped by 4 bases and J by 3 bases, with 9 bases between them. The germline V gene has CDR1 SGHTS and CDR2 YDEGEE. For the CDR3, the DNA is TGTGCCAGCAGCCCGCAGGGTACAGATACGCAGTATTTT. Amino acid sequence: CASSPQGTDTQYF.

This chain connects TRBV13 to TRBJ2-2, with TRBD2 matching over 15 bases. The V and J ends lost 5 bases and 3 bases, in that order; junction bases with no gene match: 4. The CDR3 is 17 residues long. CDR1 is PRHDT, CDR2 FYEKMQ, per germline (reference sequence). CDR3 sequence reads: CASSEGLAGGYTGELFF. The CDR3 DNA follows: TGTGCCAGCAGCGAGGGACTAGCGGGGGGTTACACCGGGGAGCTGTTTTTT.

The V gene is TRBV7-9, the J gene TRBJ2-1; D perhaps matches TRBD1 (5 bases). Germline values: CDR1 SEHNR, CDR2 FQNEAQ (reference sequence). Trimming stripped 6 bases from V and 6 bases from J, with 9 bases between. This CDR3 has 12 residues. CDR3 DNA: TGTGCCAGCAGTCGCGACAGCAATGAGCAGTTCTTC. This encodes CASSRDSNEQFF. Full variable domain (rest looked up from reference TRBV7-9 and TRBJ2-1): DTGVSQNPRHKITKRGQNVTFRCDPISEHNRLYWYRQTLGQGPEFLTYFQNEAQLEKSRLLSDRFSAERPKGSFSTLEIQRTEQGDSAMYLCASSRDSNEQFFGPGTRLTVL.

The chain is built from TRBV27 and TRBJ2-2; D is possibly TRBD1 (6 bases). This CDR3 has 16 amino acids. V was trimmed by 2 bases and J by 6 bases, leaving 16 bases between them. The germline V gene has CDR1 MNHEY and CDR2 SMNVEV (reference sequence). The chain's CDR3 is CASSLRGQIRAGELFF. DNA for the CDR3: TGTGCCAGCAGTTTACGGGGACAAATAAGGGCCGGGGAGCTGTTTTTT.

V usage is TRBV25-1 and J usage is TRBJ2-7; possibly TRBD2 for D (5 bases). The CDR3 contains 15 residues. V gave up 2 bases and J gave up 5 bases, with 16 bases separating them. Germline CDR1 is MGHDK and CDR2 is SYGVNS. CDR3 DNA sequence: TGTGCCAGCAGTGAACCGGACTCGCCGGGGAACGAGCAGTACTTC. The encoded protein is CASSEPDSPGNEQYF.